One sample yielded the 10 T cell receptor beta chains listed below, sequenced in a study of blood T cell repertoires in COVID-19. Some clones are missing from TCRdb's copy, which holds only in-frame ones; the method was immunoSEQ multiplex PCR. The repertoire includes 140,000 to 150,000 clones, around 86% of them detected once, and around 4.5% sits in the top ten. Input material: PBMCs or T cells enriched from blood (not recorded which). These receptors were obtained from a man aged 50-59 years who had recovered from COVID-19.

The chain is built from TRBV7-6 and TRBJ2-2, with a weak D call TRBD2 (5 bases). The germline V gene has CDR1 SGHVS and CDR2 FNYEAQ. The CDR3 sequence is 17 residues long. With 3 bases removed from V and 2 bases from J, the gap between germline ends came to 16 bases. CDR3 nucleotides: TGTGCCAGCAGCTTTAAAGCCGGGGATACAAACACCGGGGAGCTGTTTTTT. This gives the protein CASSFKAGDTNTGELFF.

There are a few counts of this clone. The V gene is TRBV7-9, the J gene TRBJ1-6, with 10 bases identical to TRBD1. The CDR3 runs to 14 residues. The germline V gene encodes CDR1 SEHNR and CDR2 FQNEAQ (reference sequence). J was trimmed by 13 bases and V by 8 bases; bases with no gene match: 11. DNA of the CDR3: TGTGCCAGCGGTGCCGGGACAGGGGATGGGCCCCTCCACTTT. It codes for CASGAGTGDGPLHF.

The V and J genes are TRBV5-1 and TRBJ1-3; 9 bases are a match to TRBD1. V shed 4 bases, J shed 0 bases, and the junction held 11 bases outside the gene matches. Per germline, CDR1 SGHRS and CDR2 YFSETQ. The CDR3 is made up of 18 amino acids. The CDR3: CASSLLDRGPVSGNTIYF. Here the CDR3 DNA reads TGCGCCAGCAGCCTATTGGACAGGGGTCCCGTCTCTGGAAACACCATATATTTT.

This clone has just a few counts. The chain couples TRBV28 to TRBJ1-1; D may be TRBD1 (5 bases). Germline lookup yields CDR1 MDHEN and CDR2 SYDVKM. The CDR3 covers 11 residues. With 4 bases removed from V and 9 bases from J, the gap between germline ends came to 9 bases. The CDR3 sequence is CASSSQGKAFF. CDR3 nucleotides: TGTGCCAGCAGTTCGCAGGGAAAAGCTTTCTTT.

The rearrangement joins TRBV18 to TRBJ2-3; weak D call: TRBD1 (5 bases). The CDR3 covers 13 residues. The V gene's germline CDR1 is KGHSH and CDR2 LQKENI. V was cut by 3 bases and J by 4 bases, with 8 bases left in between. For the CDR3, the DNA is TGTGCCAGCTCACCGAACAGGCCAGATACGCAGTATTTT. Translating it yields CASSPNRPDTQYF.

The genes are TRBV4-3 and TRBJ2-2; TRBD1 aligns across 8 bases. This CDR3 has 15 residues. J gave up 4 bases and V 7 bases, and 8 bases lay outside the gene matches. Per the germline V gene, CDR1 is LGHNA and CDR2 is YSLEER. The CDR3 sequence is CASKNGQGGTGELFF. The CDR3 nucleotides read TGCGCCAGCAAAAACGGACAGGGAGGCACCGGGGAGCTGTTTTTT.

The chain links TRBV7-2 to TRBJ1-5; 7 bases match TRBD1. Trimming took 4 bases from V and 1 from J; bases not matched to a gene: 10. The CDR3 contains 17 residues. Per the germline V gene, CDR1 is SGHTA and CDR2 is FQGNSA. The chain's CDR3 is CASSSRGRGRSNQPQHF. For the CDR3, the DNA is TGTGCCAGCAGCTCGAGGGGGCGGGGAAGGAGCAATCAGCCCCAGCATTTT.

The V call is TRBV28, the J call TRBJ1-2; D is ambiguous. The length of the CDR3 is 16 residues. Per the germline V gene, CDR1 is MDHEN and CDR2 is SYDVKM. V was clipped by 3 bases and J by 4 bases, with 18 bases between them. CDR3 region: CASSFCSGGTCYGYTF. DNA of the CDR3: TGTGCCAGCAGTTTTTGTAGTGGAGGTACGTGCTATGGCTACACCTTC.

The chain uses TRBV6-1 and TRBJ1-5; 7 bases map to TRBD1. Per germline, CDR1 MNHNS and CDR2 SASEGT. Trimming took 3 bases from V and 0 from J; bases not matched to a gene: 8. The CDR3 length is 17 residues. CDR3 DNA: TGTGCCAGCAGTGAGCCCGGGACAGTCTATAGCAATCAGCCCCAGCATTTT. This translates into CASSEPGTVYSNQPQHF.

J is TRBJ2-1 and V is TRBV7-3; 8 bases match TRBD1. Germline CDR1 reads SGHTA; CDR2 reads FQGTGA. This CDR3 contains 15 residues. After removal of 3 bases from V and 0 bases from J, the junction contained 1 base not matched to a gene. The CDR3: CASSFDRGSYNEQFF. The CDR3 region has the DNA TGTGCCAGCAGCTTCGACAGGGGCTCCTACAATGAGCAGTTCTTC. The variable domain in full, completed from reference TRBV7-3 and TRBJ2-1, reads GAGVSQTPSNKVTEKGKYVELRCDPISGHTALYWYRQSLGQGPEFLIYFQGTGAADDSGLPNDRFFAVRPEGSVSTLKIQRTERGDSAVYLCASSFDRGSYNEQFFGPGTRLTVL.